These 32 T cell receptor beta chains were sequenced from one sample in a study of OX40 agonist ivuxolimab in advanced cancers. Generated by immunoSEQ multiplex PCR, the TCRdb table keeps only in-frame clones and is missing some. This sample has over 55,000 clones; about four fifths occur once, and the top ten carry nearly 0.8%. Sample: CD4+ or CD8+ T cells sorted from blood, taken in a trial of the OX40 agonist ivuxolimab. The receptors were sampled from an adult with an advanced solid tumor such as melanoma, head and neck, liver or kidney cancer.

CDR3 coding DNA: TGTGCCAGTAGAGGGGGTTTATGGACCGGGGAGCTGTTTTTT. The encoded protein is CASRGGLWTGELFF. V and J are TRBV19 and TRBJ2-2; tentative D call: TRBD1 (6 bases). V lost 6 bases and J lost 5, with 13 bases in between. The germline CDR1 and CDR2 sequences are LNHDA and SQIVND (reference sequence). CDR3 size: 14 residues.

The CDR3 reads CASSLARGSYEQYF. CDR3 nucleotide sequence: TGTGCCAGCAGCTTAGCGAGGGGCTCCTACGAGCAGTACTTC. The J gene is TRBJ2-7, the V gene TRBV7-8, with D possibly being TRBD1 or TRBD2 (5 bases each). CDR1 is SGHVS and CDR2 is FQNEAQ in the germline V gene. This CDR3 spans 14 amino acids. V shed 0 bases and J shed 0 bases, with 6 bases lying between them.

In DNA, the CDR3 is TGTGCCAGCTCACCAAGGAGGGAGGCTGAAGCTTTCTTT. Amino acid sequence: CASSPRREAEAFF. This sequence joins TRBV18 and TRBJ1-1, with D hard to call. CDR3 length equals 13 residues. The V end lost 2 bases, the J end lost 6 bases, and 10 bases lay between the germline ends. CDR1 is KGHSH, CDR2 LQKENI, per germline.

The chain has TRBV6-5 and TRBJ1-1, with 7 nucleotides matching TRBD1. Per the germline V gene, CDR1 is MNHEY and CDR2 is SVGAGI. The V and J ends lost 8 bases and 4 bases, in that order; junction bases with no gene match: 13. The CDR3 extends over 15 amino acids. CDR3 loop: CASGDSYVRGTEAFF. DNA of the CDR3: TGTGCCAGCGGGGACAGCTATGTACGGGGCACTGAAGCTTTCTTT.

The rearrangement links TRBV5-1 to TRBJ1-3; a weak D match, TRBD1 (5 bases). V shed 0 bases and J shed 4 bases, with 17 bases lying between them. The CDR3 contains 17 residues. Germline V lookup: CDR1 SGHRS, CDR2 YFSETQ. CDR3 bases: TGCGCCAGCAGCTTGGCGGCAGGACCCGGGGGAGGAAACACCATATATTTT. Residues: CASSLAAGPGGGNTIYF.

The rearrangement joins TRBV6-1 to TRBJ2-3; D is possibly TRBD1 (6 bases). CDR1 is MNHNS and CDR2 is SASEGT in the germline V gene. The CDR3 loop spans 14 amino acids. Trimming shortened V by 8 bases and J by 6 bases, and 18 bases separated the two germline ends. The CDR3 spells CASRGDPGADTQYF. CDR3 DNA sequence: TGTGCCAGCCGCGGAGACCCAGGGGCGGATACGCAGTATTTT.

This chain connects TRBV5-4 to TRBJ2-1, with 7 bases identical to TRBD2. Per the germline V gene, CDR1 is SGHNT and CDR2 is YYREEE (reference sequence). This CDR3 region has 15 residues. With 4 bases clipped from V and 7 bases from J, the junction kept 11 bases outside the gene matches. This CDR3 is CASSQVGTSANEQFF. The CDR3 DNA reads TGTGCCAGCAGCCAAGTTGGAACTAGCGCGAATGAGCAGTTCTTC.

Remarks on this clone: Germline is not matched at one junction end, which may reflect a read error. The chain has TRBV5-1 and TRBJ2-7; D may be TRBD1 or TRBD2 (5 bases each). This CDR3 comprises 12 residues. The germline V gene encodes CDR1 SGHRS and CDR2 YFSETQ. CDR3 sequence (DNA): TGCGCCAGCAGCTTGGAAGGGGACGAGCCGTACTTC. Translated, it gives CASSLEGDEPYF.

CDR3 protein: CASRVSNEQFF. CDR3 nucleotide sequence: TGTGCCAGCAGAGTTTCAAATGAGCAGTTCTTC. J is TRBJ2-1 and V is TRBV28; no reliable D call. Germline loops: CDR1 MDHEN, CDR2 SYDVKM. The CDR3 is made up of 11 amino acids. Trimming removed 6 bases from V and 7 bases from J, with 7 bases in between. Complete variable domain (other parts from reference TRBV28 and TRBJ2-1): DVKVTQSSRYLVKRTGEKVFLECVQDMDHENMFWYRQDPGLGLRLIYFSYDVKMKEKGDIPEGYSVSREKKERFSLILESASTNQTSMYLCASRVSNEQFFGPGTRLTVL.

This chain uses TRBV6-5 with TRBJ1-5; D not resolved. V lost 8 bases to trimming and J lost 0 bases, with 8 bases between them. From germline, CDR1 is MNHEY and CDR2 SVGAGI. The CDR3 length is 13 residues. This chain's CDR3 is CASWGDSNQPQHF. DNA for the CDR3: TGTGCCAGCTGGGGAGATAGCAATCAGCCCCAGCATTTT.

The rearrangement joins TRBV27 to TRBJ1-2; D unresolved. This CDR3 comprises 11 residues. Between the trimmed V and J ends, which lost 5 bases and 5 bases, there was a span of 6 bases. Per germline, CDR1 MNHEY and CDR2 SMNVEV (reference sequence). CDR3 region: CASSNGYGYTF. The CDR3 DNA is TGTGCCAGCAGTAACGGATATGGCTACACCTTC.

The chain couples TRBV15 to TRBJ2-2; TRBD2 matches 7 bases. The V and J ends lost 7 bases and 6 bases, in that order; junction bases with no gene match: 5. CDR1 LNHNV and CDR2 YYDKDF come from the germline V gene (reference sequence). CDR3 size: 13 residues. CDR3 in amino acids: CATTLGGSGELFF. CDR3 bases: TGTGCCACCACCTTGGGGGGGTCCGGGGAGCTGTTTTTT.

This chain connects TRBV7-6 to TRBJ1-2, with a possible D match to TRBD1 (6 bases). CDR1 and CDR2 from the germline V gene are SGHVS and FNYEAQ. V was clipped by 1 base and J by 4 bases, with 13 bases between them. CDR3 length: 15 residues. The CDR3 region is CASSLGQAISYGYTF. DNA of the CDR3: TGTGCCAGCAGCTTAGGACAGGCTATATCCTATGGCTACACCTTC.

The chain is built from TRBV29-1 and TRBJ1-1, with D perhaps matching TRBD1 (5 bases). Deletions cut 6 bases from V and 0 bases from J, with 20 bases between. Germline V gene sequence: CDR1 SQVTM, CDR2 ANQGSEA. The CDR3 extends over 16 amino acids. This chain's CDR3 is CSVQPRGRGLNTEAFF. CDR3 in DNA: TGCAGCGTCCAACCTAGGGGACGAGGGTTGAACACTGAAGCTTTCTTT.

This sequence joins TRBV9 and TRBJ2-1; 11 bases are a match to TRBD2. CDR3 length: 15 amino acids. J lost 9 bases, V lost 4 bases, and 9 bases had no gene match. Looked up from germline, CDR1 is SGDLS and CDR2 is YYNGEE. CDR3 coding DNA: TGTGCCAGCAGCCCCCGACTAGCGGGAATAGGTGAGCAGTTCTTC. It translates to CASSPRLAGIGEQFF.

This chain uses TRBV18 with TRBJ2-1; D remains ambiguous. Germline CDR1 and CDR2: KGHSH and LQKENI. V lost 2 bases and J lost 4, with 6 bases in between. The CDR3 is 13 amino acids. The CDR3 loop is CASSPVQYNEQFF. As DNA, the CDR3 is TGTGCCAGCTCACCAGTACAATACAATGAGCAGTTCTTC. Using reference TRBV18 and TRBJ2-1 for the parts outside the CDR3, the full variable domain is NAGVMQNPRHLVRRRGQEARLRCSPMKGHSHVYWYRQLPEEGLKFMVYLQKENIIDESGMPKERFSAEFPKEGPSILRIQQVVRGDSAAYFCASSPVQYNEQFFGPGTRLTVL.

The chain links TRBV29-1 to TRBJ1-5, with TRBD1 matching 7 bases. This CDR3 is built from 15 residues. Germline lookup yields CDR1 SQVTM and CDR2 ANQGSEA. V lost 6 bases and J lost 2; bases outside the gene matches: 10. The CDR3 region has the DNA TGCAGCGTGATTAAAGACAGGGACGGCAATCAGCCCCAGCATTTT. Translating it yields CSVIKDRDGNQPQHF. Full variable domain (rest looked up from reference TRBV29-1 and TRBJ1-5): SAVISQKPSRDICQRGTSLTIQCQVDSQVTMMFWYRQQPGQSLTLIATANQGSEATYESGFVIDKFPISRPNLTFSTLTVSNMSPEDSSIYLCSVIKDRDGNQPQHFGDGTRLSIL.

The chain employs TRBV5-3 and TRBJ1-1, with 7 bases lining up with TRBD1. TRBV5-3 has ORF status, its function being uncertain. Trimming cost V 8 bases and J 3 bases; bases outside gene matches: 7. CDR3 length: 13 residues. CDR3 DNA: TGTGCCAGCAGTTGGACAGGTTACACTGAAGCTTTCTTT. Encoded protein: CASSWTGYTEAFF.

There are a few counts of this clone. J is TRBJ1-5 and V is TRBV28; TRBD1 matches at 8 bases. CDR3 length: 17 amino acids. V was pared by 4 bases and J by 2 bases, with 10 bases of the junction left unmatched. Germline V lookup: CDR1 MDHEN, CDR2 SYDVKM. CDR3 DNA sequence: TGTGCCAGCAGTTCGGGGGCAGGGGGCTGGGGCAATCAGCCCCAGCATTTT. Protein product: CASSSGAGGWGNQPQHF. Looking up the rest from reference TRBV28 and TRBJ1-5 gives the full variable domain: DVKVTQSSRYLVKRTGEKVFLECVQDMDHENMFWYRQDPGLGLRLIYFSYDVKMKEKGDIPEGYSVSREKKERFSLILESASTNQTSMYLCASSSGAGGWGNQPQHFGDGTRLSIL.

V is TRBV19 and J is TRBJ2-1, with D maybe TRBD2 (8 bases). Per germline, CDR1 LNHDA and CDR2 SQIVND (reference sequence). The CDR3 has 18 amino acids. The V gene lost 10 bases and the J gene lost 1 base, with 26 bases spanning the gap. CDR3 in DNA: TGTGCCACCCATCCCCTAGGGGGCGGGGGGCGATCCTACAATGAGCAGTTCTTC. It codes for CATHPLGGGGRSYNEQFF.

The V and J genes are TRBV6-6 and TRBJ1-3; weak D call: TRBD1 (5 bases). V shed 2 bases and J shed 9 bases, with 11 bases lying between them. This CDR3 comprises 13 residues. Germline loops: CDR1 MNHNY, CDR2 SVGAGI (reference sequence). The CDR3 DNA follows: TGTGCCAGCAGTTACGATCCTGGGGCCACCATATATTTT. Its protein is CASSYDPGATIYF.

The V gene is TRBV5-4, the J gene TRBJ1-2; D gene ambiguous. Trimming removed 3 bases from V and 5 bases from J, with 11 bases in between. Germline V gene data show CDR1 as SGHNT and CDR2 as YYREEE (reference sequence). This CDR3 spans 13 amino acids. CDR3 sequence reads: CASSYGNQYGYTF. The CDR3 nucleotides are TGTGCCAGCAGCTACGGGAACCAGTATGGCTACACCTTC.

This chain links TRBV10-1 with TRBJ1-4, with a weak D call TRBD1 (5 bases). The CDR3 is 14 amino acids. V was pared by 0 bases and J by 8 bases, with 10 bases between. CDR1 is WNHNN, CDR2 SYGVQD, per germline (reference sequence). In DNA form, the CDR3 reads TGCGCCAGCAGTGAGTCAGGGGACCCAGAAAAACTGTTTTTT. Its protein product is CASSESGDPEKLFF.

In this sample, this clone turned up a few times. V gene TRBV5-1 combines with J gene TRBJ2-7; tentative D call: TRBD2 (5 bases). The CDR3 extends over 13 amino acids. V was cut by 0 bases and J by 6 bases, with 10 bases left in between. CDR1 and CDR2 from the germline V gene are SGHRS and YFSETQ. CDR3 coding DNA: TGCGCCAGCAGCTTGGTTGGAGGCCCCGAGCAGTACTTC. Its protein product is CASSLVGGPEQYF.

V gene TRBV7-3 combines with J gene TRBJ1-1; TRBD1 matches at 7 bases. The CDR3 consists of 13 residues. Germline V gene lookup returns CDR1 SGHTA and CDR2 FQGTGA. V trimming: 3 bases; J trimming: 4 bases; junction bases outside the gene matches: 2. CDR3 residues: CASSFDRATEAFF. For the CDR3, the DNA is TGTGCCAGCAGCTTTGACAGGGCCACTGAAGCTTTCTTT.

This chain links TRBV29-1 with TRBJ2-3; 10 nucleotides agree with TRBD2. The junction had 10 bases not matched to a gene; V was cut back by 1 base and J by 3 bases. This CDR3 region has 17 residues. The V gene's germline CDR1 is SQVTM and CDR2 ANQGSEA. The CDR3 is CSVEAGLAGVGTDTQYF. In nucleotides, the CDR3 is TGCAGCGTTGAAGCTGGGCTAGCGGGGGTTGGAACAGATACGCAGTATTTT.

J is TRBJ1-4 and V is TRBV5-1; 8 bases map to TRBD1. The CDR3 is made up of 16 amino acids. The V gene end was trimmed by 3 bases and the J gene end by 3 bases; junction bases not matched to a gene: 7. Germline V gives CDR1 SGHRS, CDR2 YFSETQ. The CDR3 DNA reads TGCGCCAGCAGCTCAGGGGGCTGGCTGGCTAATGAAAAACTGTTTTTT. Translated: CASSSGGWLANEKLFF.

A single count supports this clone. The rearrangement uses TRBV30 and TRBJ2-2; D is possibly TRBD2 (6 bases). The CDR3 extends over 15 amino acids. The germline gives CDR1 GTSNPN, CDR2 SVGIG (reference sequence). The ends were cut back, 2 bases at V and 0 bases at J, with 10 bases in the middle. The CDR3 spells CAWSSTSPNTGELFF. DNA for the CDR3: TGTGCCTGGAGTTCCACTAGCCCGAACACCGGGGAGCTGTTTTTT. Full variable domain (outside the CDR3, taken from reference TRBV30 and TRBJ2-2): SQTIHQWPATLVQPVGSPLSLECTVEGTSNPNLYWYRQAAGRGLQLLFYSVGIGQISSEVPQNLSASRPQDRQFILSSKKLLLSDSGFYLCAWSSTSPNTGELFFGEGSRLTVL.

The V gene is TRBV7-6, the J gene TRBJ2-5; 8 bases fit TRBD1. There are 15 residues in the CDR3. V was pared by 0 bases and J by 5 bases, with 5 bases of the junction left unmatched. Germline V gene sequence: CDR1 SGHVS, CDR2 FNYEAQ. The CDR3 region has the DNA TGTGCCAGCAGCTTAGCCCTGGACAGGGAGGAGACCCAGTACTTC. Protein sequence: CASSLALDREETQYF.

The rearrangement links TRBV28 to TRBJ2-1; 8 nucleotides line up with TRBD1. The length of the CDR3 is 15 residues. Germline loops: CDR1 MDHEN, CDR2 SYDVKM. The V gene end was trimmed by 8 bases and the J gene end by 5 bases; junction bases not matched to a gene: 11. The CDR3 reads CASGRQGSWDNEQFF. CDR3 in DNA: TGTGCCAGCGGACGACAGGGGAGCTGGGACAATGAGCAGTTCTTC.

The V call is TRBV12-5, the J call TRBJ2-5; weak D call: TRBD1 (6 bases). Trimming stripped 5 bases from V and 1 base from J, with 17 bases between. Germline CDR1 is LGHNT and CDR2 is FRNRAP. The CDR3 runs to 16 residues. The chain's CDR3 is CASGLGVIGGQETQYF. The CDR3 DNA sequence: TGTGCTAGTGGTCTCGGTGTAATAGGGGGCCAAGAGACCCAGTACTTC.

V gene TRBV29-1 combines with J gene TRBJ2-5, with 9 bases that match TRBD1. The V and J ends lost 5 bases and 4 bases, in that order; junction bases with no gene match: 14. The CDR3 has 16 residues. Germline assignment: CDR1 SQVTM and CDR2 ANQGSEA. CDR3 DNA sequence: TGCAGCGTTACTGGTCTCCGGGACAGGGATCCAGAGACCCAGTACTTC. This sequence encodes CSVTGLRDRDPETQYF.